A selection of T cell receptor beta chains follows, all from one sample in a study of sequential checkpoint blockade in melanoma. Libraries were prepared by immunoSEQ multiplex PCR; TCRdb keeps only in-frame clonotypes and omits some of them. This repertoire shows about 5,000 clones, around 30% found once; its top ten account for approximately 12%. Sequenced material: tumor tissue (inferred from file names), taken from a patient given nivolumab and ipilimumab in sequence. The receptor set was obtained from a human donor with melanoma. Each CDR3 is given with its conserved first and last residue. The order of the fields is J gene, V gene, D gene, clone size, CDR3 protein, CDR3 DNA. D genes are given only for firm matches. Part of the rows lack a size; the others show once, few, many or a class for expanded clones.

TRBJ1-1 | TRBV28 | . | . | CASSFAMNTEAFF | TGTGCCAGCAGTTTCGCCATGAACACTGAAGCTTTCTTT
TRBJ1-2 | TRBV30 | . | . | CAWSVGYGYTF | TGTGCCTGGAGTGTCGGCTATGGCTACACCTTC
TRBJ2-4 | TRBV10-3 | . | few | CAISEGRTKNIQYF | TGTGCCATCAGTGAGGGGCGCACCAAAAACATTCAGTACTTC
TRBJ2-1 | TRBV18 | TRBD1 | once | CASSPRGLFGNEQFF | TGTGCCAGCTCACCAAGGGGGCTGTTTGGCAATGAGCAGTTCTTC
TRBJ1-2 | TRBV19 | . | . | CASSIWEGGSYGYTF | TGTGCCAGTAGTATCTGGGAGGGAGGGAGCTATGGCTACACCTTC
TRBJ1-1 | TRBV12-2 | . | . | CASRLGFLRGGGGTEAFF | TGTGCAAGTCGCTTAGGGTTTCTTCGGGGGGGCGGTGGCACTGAAGCTTTCTTT
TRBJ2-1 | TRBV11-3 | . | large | CASSLGPTAYEQFF | TGTGCCAGCAGCTTGGGTCCCACAGCGTATGAGCAGTTCTTC
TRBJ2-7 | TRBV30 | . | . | CAWSGGGEQYF | TGTGCCTGGAGTGGTGGGGGAGAGCAGTACTTC
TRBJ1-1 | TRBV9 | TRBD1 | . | CASSGSGGRVTEAFF | TGTGCCAGCAGCGGGTCAGGGGGCAGGGTCACTGAAGCTTTCTTT
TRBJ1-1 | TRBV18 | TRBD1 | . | CASSQTQGDTEAFF | TGTGCCAGCTCACAAACACAGGGGGACACTGAAGCTTTCTTT
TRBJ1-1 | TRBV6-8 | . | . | CASSYSRVNTEAFF | TGTGCCAGCAGTTACTCGAGAGTGAACACTGAAGCTTTCTTT
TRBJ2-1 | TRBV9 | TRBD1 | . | CASSVGGGSGYNEQFF | TGTGCCAGCAGCGTAGGAGGGGGCAGTGGGTACAATGAGCAGTTCTTC
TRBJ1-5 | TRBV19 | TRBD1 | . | CASSIVDRVPGGNQPQHF | TGTGCCAGTAGTATAGTGGACAGGGTGCCGGGGGGCAATCAGCCCCAGCATTTT
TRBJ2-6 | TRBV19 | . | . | CASSKRLTNVLTF | TGTGCCAGTAGTAAGCGGTTGACCAACGTCCTGACTTTC
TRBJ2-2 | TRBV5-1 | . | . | CASSLLSLTLLNTGELFF | TGCGCCAGCAGCTTGTTAAGCCTGACCCTATTGAACACCGGGGAGCTGTTTTTT
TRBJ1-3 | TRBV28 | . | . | CATTEGGNGNTIYF | TGTGCCACGACAGAGGGGGGCAACGGTAACACCATATATTTT
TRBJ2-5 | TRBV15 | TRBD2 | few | CATSKLADQETQYF | TGTGCCACCAGCAAACTAGCGGACCAAGAGACCCAGTACTTC
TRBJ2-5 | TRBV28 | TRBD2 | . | CASSFGGGLAGAQETQYF | TGTGCCAGCAGTTTTGGGGGAGGACTAGCGGGGGCCCAAGAGACCCAGTACTTC
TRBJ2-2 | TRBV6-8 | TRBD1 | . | CASSYSGQGAYGELFF | TGTGCCAGCAGTTACTCGGGACAGGGGGCTTACGGGGAGCTGTTTTTT
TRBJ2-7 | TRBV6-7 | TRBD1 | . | CASSDPGTGGRVQYF | TGTGCCAGCAGCGACCCCGGGACAGGGGGCCGCGTGCAGTACTTC
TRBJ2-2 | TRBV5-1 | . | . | CASSLGLKWGTGELFF | TGCGCCAGCAGCTTGGGACTTAAGTGGGGGACCGGGGAGCTGTTTTTT
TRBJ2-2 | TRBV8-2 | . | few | CASSFFQAIDPGELFF | TGTGCCAGCAGTTTTTTCCAGGCCATCGACCCCGGGGAGCTGTTTTTT
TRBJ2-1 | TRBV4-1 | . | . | CASSQDLISWGSYNEQFF | TGCGCCAGCAGCCAAGATCTCATCTCGTGGGGATCCTACAATGAGCAGTTCTTC
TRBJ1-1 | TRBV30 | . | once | CAWSTEQETNTEAFF | TGTGCCTGGAGTACTGAGCAGGAGACCAACACTGAAGCTTTCTTT
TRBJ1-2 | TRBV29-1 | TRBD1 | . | CSARGRGRRDLYGYTF | TGCAGCGCCAGAGGGAGGGGGCGCAGGGACCTCTATGGCTACACCTTC
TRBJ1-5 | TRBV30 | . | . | CAWSGGRGVQPQHF | TGTGCCTGGAGTGGGGGGAGGGGAGTGCAGCCCCAGCATTTT
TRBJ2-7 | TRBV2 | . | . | CASGGGRRYEQYF | TGTGCCAGCGGGGGGGGCAGAAGATACGAGCAGTACTTC
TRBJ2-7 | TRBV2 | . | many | CASSELQTYEQYF | TGTGCCAGCAGTGAGCTACAGACCTACGAGCAGTACTTC
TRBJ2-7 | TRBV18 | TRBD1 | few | CASSPKTGTGSHEQYF | TGTGCCAGCTCACCAAAAACCGGGACAGGGAGCCACGAGCAGTACTTC
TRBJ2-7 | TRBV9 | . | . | CASSSSGVHYEQYF | TGTGCCAGCAGTTCATCGGGGGTCCACTACGAGCAGTACTTC
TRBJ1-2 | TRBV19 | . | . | CASSIGIGGYTF | TGTGCCAGTAGTATTGGGATCGGCGGCTACACCTTC
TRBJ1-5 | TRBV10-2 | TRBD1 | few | CASSYLTGVVIQPQHF | TGCGCCAGCAGTTACCTGACAGGGGTGGTAATTCAGCCCCAGCATTTT
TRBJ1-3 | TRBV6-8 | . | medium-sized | CASSPEENSGNTIYF | TGTGCCAGCAGCCCTGAAGAGAACTCTGGAAACACCATATATTTT
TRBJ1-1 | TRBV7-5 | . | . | CASSLLLGRPNTEAFF | TGTGCCAGCAGCTTGTTACTCGGACGGCCGAACACTGAAGCTTTCTTT
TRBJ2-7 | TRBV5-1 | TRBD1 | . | CASSLNNRGLEQYF | TGCGCCAGCAGCTTGAACAACAGGGGGCTCGAGCAGTACTTC
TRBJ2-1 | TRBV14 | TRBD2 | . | CASSQLAGDNEQFF | TGTGCCAGCAGCCAACTAGCGGGGGACAATGAGCAGTTCTTC
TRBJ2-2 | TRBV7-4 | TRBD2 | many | CASSFSGSEELFF | TGTGCCAGCAGCTTTAGCGGGAGCGAGGAGCTGTTTTTT
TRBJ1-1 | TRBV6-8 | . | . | CATVRDRTEAFF | TGTGCCACTGTCCGGGATCGCACTGAAGCTTTCTTT
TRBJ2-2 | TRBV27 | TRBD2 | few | CASRDSGTAAKELFF | TGTGCCAGCAGGGATAGCGGGACTGCCGCCAAGGAGCTGTTTTTT
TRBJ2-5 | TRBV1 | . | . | CASSQEGEGGETQYF | TGCGCCAGCAGCCAAGAGGGGGAGGGAGGGGAGACCCAGTACTTC
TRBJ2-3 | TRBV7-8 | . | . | CASVPTGSDTQYF | TGTGCCAGCGTACCGACGGGGTCAGATACGCAGTATTTT
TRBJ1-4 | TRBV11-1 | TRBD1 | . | CASSLTGGGTDEKLFF | TGTGCCAGCAGCTTAACAGGGGGCGGAACAGATGAAAAACTGTTTTTT
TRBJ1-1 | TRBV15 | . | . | CATSRGVGRRTPGNTEAFF | TGTGCCACCAGCAGAGGAGTCGGTAGACGGACCCCCGGGAACACTGAAGCTTTCTTT
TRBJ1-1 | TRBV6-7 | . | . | CATTSGQLGTEAFF | TGTGCCACCACAAGCGGACAATTGGGCACTGAAGCTTTCTTT
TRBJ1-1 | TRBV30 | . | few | CAWGITNTEAFF | TGTGCCTGGGGGATCACGAACACTGAAGCTTTCTTT
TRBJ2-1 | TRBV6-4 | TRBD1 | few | CASTVPGQGEFF | TGTGCCAGCACCGTACCGGGACAGGGGGAGTTCTTC
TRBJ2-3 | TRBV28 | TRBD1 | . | CASSPGQGATDTQYF | TGTGCCAGCAGTCCGGGACAGGGGGCCACAGATACGCAGTATTTT
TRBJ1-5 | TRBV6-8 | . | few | CASSRRHSGWSSNQPQHF | TGTGCCAGCAGTCGCCGACATTCCGGGTGGTCCAGCAATCAGCCCCAGCATTTT
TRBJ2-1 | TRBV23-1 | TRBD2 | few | CASSPQPGGNEQFF | TGCGCCAGCTCCCCCCAGCCGGGGGGCAATGAGCAGTTCTTC
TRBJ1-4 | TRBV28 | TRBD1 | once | CASSSRRDRNEKLFF | TGTGCCAGCAGTTCCAGACGGGACAGGAATGAAAAACTGTTTTTT
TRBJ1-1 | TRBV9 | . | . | CASSVADGGRTFF | TGTGCCAGCAGCGTAGCCGACGGCGGACGAACTTTCTTT
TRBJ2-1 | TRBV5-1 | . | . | CASSLGGAEGNEQFF | TGCGCCAGCAGCTTGGGGGGTGCGGAAGGCAATGAGCAGTTCTTC
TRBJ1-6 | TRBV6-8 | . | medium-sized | CASSYMGSYNSPLHF | TGTGCCAGCAGTTACATGGGCTCCTATAATTCACCCCTCCACTTT
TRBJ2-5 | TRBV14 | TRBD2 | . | CASSHLGTSGRLQETQYF | TGTGCCAGCAGCCACCTAGGGACTAGCGGGAGGCTCCAAGAGACCCAGTACTTC
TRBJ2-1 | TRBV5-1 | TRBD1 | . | CASSSTGTGYNEQFF | TGCGCCAGCAGCTCCACCGGGACAGGATACAATGAGCAGTTCTTC
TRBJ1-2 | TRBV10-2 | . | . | CASSESVETAAVYGYTF | TGCGCCAGCAGTGAGTCTGTGGAAACAGCGGCAGTCTATGGCTACACCTTC
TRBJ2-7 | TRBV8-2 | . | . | CASSLKQVEINEQYF | TGTGCCAGCAGTTTGAAACAGGTGGAAATCAACGAGCAGTACTTC
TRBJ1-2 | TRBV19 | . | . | CASSTRTIYGYTF | TGTGCCAGTAGTACCCGGACAATCTATGGCTACACCTTC
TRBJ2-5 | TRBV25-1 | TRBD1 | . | CASSELFGGKQGQETQYF | TGTGCCAGCAGTGAATTATTCGGAGGAAAACAGGGGCAAGAGACCCAGTACTTC